Below, 5 T cell receptor beta chains from the same sample are listed, as sequenced in a study of blood T cell repertoires in COVID-19. Assay: immunoSEQ multiplex PCR; the TCRdb copy retains only in-frame clones and omits some. The sample carries 90,000 to 130,000 clones, roughly 80% recorded once. The sequencing sample was made of peripheral blood. These receptor sequences come from a woman aged 55-70 years with acute or convalescent COVID-19.

The chain links TRBV3-1 (or the pseudogene TRBV3-2) to TRBJ2-7, with D perhaps TRBD1 (8 bases). In germline, CDR1 is LGHDT, CDR2 YNNKEL (reference sequence). Trimming removed 5 bases at V and 5 bases at J, with 19 bases between. The CDR3 has 15 residues. The DNA for the CDR3 is TGTGCCAGCAGCGCCCAAACAGGGGGGGGTGACGAGCAGTACTTC. As protein: CASSAQTGGGDEQYF.

The CDR3 sequence: CASRNSGGVYEQFF. In DNA form, the CDR3 reads TGTGCCAGCAGGAATAGCGGGGGGGTTTATGAGCAGTTCTTC. V is TRBV6-5 and J is TRBJ2-1; 11 nucleotides align to TRBD2. The germline gives CDR1 MNHEY, CDR2 SVGAGI. The CDR3 loop spans 14 amino acids. The trim removed 6 bases at V and 8 bases at J, leaving 6 bases unmatched.

This chain links TRBV9 with TRBJ2-1; perhaps TRBD2 as D (5 bases). This CDR3 region has 15 residues. V lost 0 bases to trimming and J lost 6 bases, with 13 bases between them. CDR1 is SGDLS, CDR2 YYNGEE, per germline. The CDR3 nucleotides are TGTGCCAGCAGCGTAGTAGAGGGTATTGCCAATGAGCAGTTCTTC. Its translation: CASSVVEGIANEQFF.

This chain connects TRBV6-5 to TRBJ1-6, with D perhaps TRBD1 (6 bases). Trimming left V 5 bases short and J 7 bases short, with 15 bases between. The CDR3 loop spans 15 amino acids. Germline values: CDR1 MNHEY, CDR2 SVGAGI. The CDR3 spells CASSLGGRGNSPLHF. The CDR3 region has the DNA TGTGCCAGCAGTCTAGGGGGTAGGGGGAATTCACCCCTCCACTTT.

The chain recombines TRBV6-2 or TRBV6-3 with TRBJ1-6; maybe TRBD1 (5 bases). The length of the CDR3 is 14 residues. Germline V gene lookup returns CDR1 MNHEY and CDR2 SVGEGT. V lost 0 bases to trimming and J lost 9 bases, with 9 bases between them. The chain's CDR3 is CASSYSGGGSPLHF. For the CDR3, the DNA is TGTGCCAGCAGTTACTCTGGGGGGGGTTCACCCCTCCACTTT.